A selection of T cell receptor beta chains follows, all from one sample in a study of response to subunit inactivated influenza vaccine. TCRdb re-derived calls from the RT-PCR reads in MiXCR, one entry per CDR3 protein. This sample has roughly 570,000 distinct CDR3 sequences, with 10% to 15% found just once. The sequences come from PBMCs from blood, collected about 40 days after vaccination. These receptors all stem from a man in his fifties or sixties who received an inactivated influenza vaccine. Each CDR3 is given with its conserved first and last residue. A D gene is named only where the DNA matches it firmly. The listing skips clone size in some rows; elsewhere it reads once, few, many or a size class.

clone_size,j_call,v_call,d_call,cdr3_aa,cdr3_nt
NA,TRBJ2-1,TRBV18,NA,CASSPPRGNTQYNEQFF,TGTGCCAGCTCACCGCCAAGAGGGAACACCCAGTACAATGAGCAGTTCTTC
few,TRBJ2-7,TRBV7-2,NA,CASSLVNPSEQYF,TGTGCCAGCAGCTTAGTTAACCCTAGTGAGCAGTACTTC
NA,TRBJ2-1,TRBV2,NA,CASSENRVYEQFF,TGTGCCAGCAGTGAAAACAGGGTCTATGAGCAGTTCTTC
many,TRBJ2-1,TRBV6-2/TRBV6-3,TRBD2,CASKSSGVELSNEQFF,TGTGCCAGCAAATCTAGCGGGGTTGAATTGAGTAATGAGCAGTTCTTC
many,TRBJ1-1,TRBV29-1,NA,CSVEGGTNTEAFF,TGCAGCGTTGAAGGGGGGACGAACACTGAAGCTTTCTTT
many,TRBJ1-2,TRBV9,NA,CAIFTASNYVSYTF,TGTGCCATTTTCACAGCCTCTAACTATGTTAGCTACACCTTC
many,TRBJ1-2,TRBV4-3,NA,CASSQDHRSNGYTF,TGCGCCAGCAGCCAAGATCACAGGTCTAATGGCTACACCTTC
NA,TRBJ2-5,TRBV15,NA,CATSRDPGETQYF,TGTGCCACCAGCAGAGATCCGGGGGAGACCCAGTACTTC
NA,TRBJ2-3,TRBV29-1,TRBD2,CSVELSLGLAGTDTQYF,TGCAGCGTTGAACTCTCACTTGGACTAGCGGGGACAGATACGCAGTATTTT
many,TRBJ2-7,TRBV2,NA,CASSETRGSSYEQYF,TGTGCCAGCAGTGAGACCCGCGGTAGCTCCTACGAGCAGTACTTC
NA,TRBJ1-5,TRBV20-1,NA,CSANEREGRRNQPQHF,TGCAGTGCCAACGAGCGGGAGGGGAGGAGGAATCAGCCCCAGCATTTT
NA,TRBJ1-3,TRBV29-1,NA,CSVEGTDGNTIYF,TGCAGCGTTGAAGGGACAGATGGAAACACCATATATTTT
few,TRBJ2-7,TRBV10-2,NA,CASSSTADFLYEQYF,TGCGCCAGCAGTTCGACAGCCGATTTTCTTTACGAGCAGTACTTC
few,TRBJ2-7,TRBV5-1,NA,CASSLEGKSNEQYF,TGCGCCAGCAGCTTGGAAGGCAAATCGAACGAGCAGTACTTC
many,TRBJ1-2,TRBV20-1,NA,CSASQGLVADSYTF,TGCAGTGCTAGTCAGGGATTAGTTGCGGACAGCTACACCTTC
few,TRBJ1-2,TRBV28,TRBD1,CASSWTGVGGYGYTF,TGTGCCAGCAGTTGGACAGGGGTGGGGGGCTATGGCTACACCTTC
many,TRBJ2-7,TRBV12-3/TRBV12-4,NA,CASSLTPYEQYF,TGTGCCAGCAGCTTAACCCCCTACGAGCAGTACTTC
NA,TRBJ2-1,TRBV20-1,NA,CSARRGEDSYNEQFF,TGCAGTGCTAGACGCGGGGAGGATAGCTACAATGAGCAGTTCTTC
NA,TRBJ1-1,TRBV3-1,NA,CASSQKGNTEAFF,TGTGCCAGCAGCCAAAAGGGAAACACTGAAGCTTTCTTT
few,TRBJ2-2,TRBV3-1,TRBD1,CASSQVSGTGVVKLFF,TGTGCCAGCAGCCAAGTTTCCGGGACAGGGGTCGTGAAGCTGTTTTTT
few,TRBJ2-3,TRBV24-1,NA,CATSDSAGWADTQYF,TGTGCCACCAGTGATTCGGCGGGATGGGCAGATACGCAGTATTTT
many,TRBJ1-5,TRBV28,NA,CASSLRGINQPQHF,TGTGCCAGCAGCCTAAGGGGGATCAATCAGCCCCAGCATTTT
NA,TRBJ2-3,TRBV20-1,NA,CSARDPARGTDTQYF,TGCAGTGCTAGAGATCCGGCCCGGGGGACAGATACGCAGTATTTT
many,TRBJ2-3,TRBV2,TRBD2,CASSEGLAASTDTQYF,TGTGCCAGCAGTGAAGGGCTAGCGGCTAGCACAGATACGCAGTATTTT
many,TRBJ1-1,TRBV12-3/TRBV12-4,NA,CASSLVKGTEAFF,TGTGCCAGCAGTTTGGTAAAGGGCACTGAAGCTTTCTTT
few,TRBJ1-2,TRBV12-3/TRBV12-4,TRBD1,CASSGDWDRAAGYTF,TGTGCCAGCTCGGGGGACTGGGACAGGGCGGCTGGCTACACCTTC
NA,TRBJ1-5,TRBV15,NA,CATSTAGPQWGNQPQHF,TGTGCCACCAGCACCGCCGGGCCCCAATGGGGCAATCAGCCCCAGCATTTT
NA,TRBJ2-3,TRBV6-2/TRBV6-3,NA,CASSPFHRDTQYF,TGTGCCAGCAGTCCCTTTCACAGAGATACGCAGTATTTT
NA,TRBJ2-3,TRBV20-1,TRBD2,CSATTGTSGGLDTQYF,TGCAGTGCTACCACCGGGACTAGCGGGGGTCTAGATACGCAGTATTTT
few,TRBJ2-7,TRBV6-5,NA,CASSRGQTEQYF,TGTGCCAGCAGCCGCGGACAAACTGAGCAGTACTTC
NA,TRBJ2-1,TRBV20-1,NA,CSAPDRRNEQFF,TGCAGTGCACCAGACAGGCGGAATGAGCAGTTCTTC
few,TRBJ2-3,TRBV6-6,NA,CASSYVEADTQYF,TGTGCCAGCAGTTACGTGGAAGCAGATACGCAGTATTTT
many,TRBJ2-7,TRBV7-8,NA,CASSRSRLDEQYF,TGTGCCAGCAGCCGATCCCGACTGGACGAGCAGTACTTC
NA,TRBJ2-5,TRBV5-1,TRBD1,CASSWPGQGIIETQYF,TGCGCCAGCAGCTGGCCGGGACAGGGGATAATCGAGACCCAGTACTTC
few,TRBJ1-2,TRBV7-9,NA,CASSLNDWGNYGYTF,TGTGCCAGCAGCTTAAACGACTGGGGGAACTATGGCTACACCTTC
NA,TRBJ1-1,TRBV6-1,NA,CASSEVGDPAGRPEAFF,TGTGCCAGCAGTGAAGTCGGAGATCCCGCCGGGAGGCCTGAAGCTTTCTTT
NA,TRBJ2-1,TRBV11-2,TRBD1,CASSLYGQDNEQFF,TGTGCCAGCAGCCTCTACGGACAGGACAATGAGCAGTTCTTC
NA,TRBJ2-1,TRBV7-8,TRBD2,CASSLGAGSLSYEQFF,TGTGCCAGCAGCTTAGGAGCGGGGAGTTTAAGTTATGAGCAGTTCTTC
NA,TRBJ2-1,TRBV6-1,TRBD1,CASSEPGQGKNEQFF,TGTGCCAGCAGTGAACCGGGACAGGGAAAGAATGAGCAGTTCTTC
NA,TRBJ2-3,TRBV7-2,TRBD2,CASKAGGASDTQYF,TGTGCCAGCAAAGCGGGAGGGGCCTCAGATACGCAGTATTTT
many,TRBJ2-3,TRBV20-1,TRBD1,CSARVGQGRGVDTQYF,TGCAGTGCTAGAGTCGGACAGGGGAGAGGTGTAGATACGCAGTATTTT
many,TRBJ1-4,TRBV7-9,NA,CASEMNEEKLFF,TGTGCCAGCGAGATGAACGAGGAAAAACTGTTTTTT
few,TRBJ1-6,TRBV7-2,NA,CASSLGQTNSPLHF,TGTGCCAGCAGCTTAGGACAAACCAATTCACCCCTCCACTTT
few,TRBJ2-1,TRBV12-3/TRBV12-4,TRBD2,CASKLGGANEQFF,TGTGCCAGCAAACTCGGGGGGGCCAATGAGCAGTTCTTC
NA,TRBJ1-1,TRBV12-3/TRBV12-4,NA,CASSLDGITTEAFF,TGTGCCAGCAGTCTAGACGGGATTACCACTGAAGCTTTCTTT
few,TRBJ2-5,TRBV12-3/TRBV12-4,TRBD2,CASSGTSAGWETQYF,TGTGCCAGCAGTGGGACTAGCGCGGGTTGGGAGACCCAGTACTTC
few,TRBJ1-1,TRBV4-1,NA,CASSSYLSANTEAFF,TGCGCCAGCAGCTCATACCTGAGCGCGAACACTGAAGCTTTCTTT
few,TRBJ2-3,TRBV20-1,NA,CSADPNRGGAFTDTQYF,TGCAGTGCTGACCCGAACAGGGGGGGGGCGTTCACAGATACGCAGTATTTT
few,TRBJ2-1,TRBV21-1,NA,CASSKKGSGLAPEQFF,TGTGCCAGCAGCAAAAAGGGGTCAGGACTAGCGCCCGAGCAGTTCTTC
many,TRBJ1-5,TRBV12-3/TRBV12-4,NA,CASNRGNQPQHF,TGTGCCAGTAACAGGGGCAATCAGCCCCAGCATTTT
NA,TRBJ2-2,TRBV7-2,TRBD1,CASSRGQGLNTGELFF,TGTGCCAGCAGCCGAGGACAGGGACTGAACACCGGGGAGCTGTTTTTT
few,TRBJ2-3,TRBV9,NA,CASSVGGLPGDTQYF,TGTGCCAGCAGCGTAGGGGGACTCCCGGGAGATACGCAGTATTTT